One sample yielded the 27 T cell receptor beta chains listed below, sequenced in a study of blood T cells in healthy people across ages. Primed by a sample-barcoded 5' primer and a J-beta primer mix, a second PCR proceeded for about 7 to 11 cycles. TCRdb recomputed calls from the 5' RACE reads with MiXCR, one row per CDR3 protein. The table shows roughly 830,000 distinct CDR3 sequences, with 62% occurring only once. Sequencing was done on a sample of blood. These TCRs come from a man aged 25 to 45 in good health.

The chain carries TRBV4-2 and TRBJ2-7; D unresolved. Germline V gene data show CDR1 as LGHNA and CDR2 as YNFKEQ. This CDR3 is built from 15 residues. Trimming left V 1 base short and J 1 base short, with 11 bases between. The CDR3 sequence: CASSQVLRLSYEQYF. Written as DNA, the CDR3 is TGTGCCAGCAGCCAAGTATTAAGGCTGTCCTACGAGCAGTACTTC.

Note on this clonotype: Since a much larger clone is just one base distant, this may be a read error. The chain couples TRBV25-1 to TRBJ1-1; no definite D call. In germline, CDR1 is MGHDK, CDR2 SYGVNS. The CDR3 is 12 amino acids. V lost 6 bases, J lost 11 bases, and 16 bases lay in between. As DNA, the CDR3 is TGTGCCAGCAGCCACCCCGACGGGGTTGCTTTCTTT. It translates to CASSHPDGVAFF.

This chain uses TRBV7-9 with TRBJ2-7, with TRBD1 as a possible D gene (5 bases). The V end lost 5 bases, the J end lost 2 bases, and 16 bases lay between the germline ends. The germline V gene has CDR1 SEHNR and CDR2 FQNEAQ (reference sequence). This CDR3 is 15 amino acids long. CDR3 DNA sequence: TGTGCCAGCAGCCACCGACAGATTTCCCCCTACGAGCAGTACTTC. This codes for CASSHRQISPYEQYF. Full variable domain (missing parts from reference TRBV7-9 and TRBJ2-7): DTGVSQNPRHKITKRGQNVTFRCDPISEHNRLYWYRQTLGQGPEFLTYFQNEAQLEKSRLLSDRFSAERPKGSFSTLEIQRTEQGDSAMYLCASSHRQISPYEQYFGPGTRLTVT.

The V call is TRBV7-2, the J call TRBJ2-3, with TRBD1 matching 8 bases. The CDR3 has 16 residues. The germline V gene has CDR1 SGHTA and CDR2 FQGNSA. V lost 4 bases and J lost 2; bases outside the gene matches: 8. The CDR3 DNA follows: TGTGCCAGCAGCTCTATGCGACAGGGGACCACAGATACGCAGTATTTT. Translating it yields CASSSMRQGTTDTQYF.

The chain is built from TRBV7-2 and TRBJ2-4; possibly TRBD1 for D (5 bases). The DNA end is a closer match to TRBJ2-7, so the J assignment may be wrong. Germline-derived CDR1 and CDR2 are SGHTA and FQGNSA. The CDR3 is 14 residues long. This CDR3 reads CASSFSTASYEQYF. In DNA, the CDR3 is TGTGCCAGCAGCTTTTCGACAGCCTCCTACGAGCAGTACTTC.

This clonotype was counted once. This chain joins TRBV7-9 and TRBJ1-1; perhaps TRBD1 as D (5 bases). Germline assignment: CDR1 SEHNR and CDR2 FQNEAQ (reference sequence). This CDR3 spans 14 amino acids. V dropped 6 bases and J dropped 1 base, with 12 bases sitting between them. In DNA, the CDR3 is TGTGCCAGCAGGAATACAGGAGAGAACACTGAAGCTTTCTTT. Translating it yields CASRNTGENTEAFF.

The chain combines TRBV5-1 with TRBJ2-7; D possibly corresponds to TRBD1 (7 bases). Looked up from germline, CDR1 is SGHRS and CDR2 is YFSETQ. This CDR3 comprises 16 residues. V was clipped by 2 bases and J by 5 bases, with 20 bases between them. For the CDR3, the DNA is TGCGCCAGCAGCTTTACTAGACAGGGAGGTATTGACGAGCAGTACTTC. Protein: CASSFTRQGGIDEQYF.

The rearrangement links TRBV6-5 to TRBJ1-5; 7 bases line up with TRBD1. CDR1 and CDR2 (germline): MNHEY, SVGAGI. The CDR3 covers 15 residues. V lost 6 bases and J lost 3; bases outside the gene matches: 8. The CDR3 loop is CASSKTGSYNQPQHF. As DNA, the CDR3 is TGTGCCAGCAGCAAGACAGGGTCCTACAATCAGCCCCAGCATTTT.

The chain links TRBV6-5 to TRBJ1-4; no clear D. Germline assignment: CDR1 MNHEY and CDR2 SVGAGI. Trimming shortened V by 8 bases and J by 0 bases, and 10 bases separated the two germline ends. The CDR3 extends over 14 amino acids. CDR3 DNA: TGTGCCAGCTCGAGCGTCGCAACTAATGAAAAACTGTTTTTT. Protein: CASSSVATNEKLFF.

The chain carries TRBV6-2 or TRBV6-3 and TRBJ2-2; D perhaps matches TRBD2 (5 bases). Germline loops: CDR1 MNHEY, CDR2 SVGEGT. The CDR3 spans 13 residues. V shed 9 bases and J shed 7 bases, with 15 bases lying between them. The CDR3 sequence: CARSERRDGELFF. DNA for the CDR3: TGTGCCAGAAGCGAAAGACGGGACGGGGAGCTGTTTTTT.

As concerns this clonotype: An end of the junction does not agree with germline; a read error may underlie this. The rearrangement uses TRBV7-2 and TRBJ2-7; 9 nucleotides line up with TRBD2. The V gene's germline CDR1 is SGHTA and CDR2 FQGNSA. The CDR3 length is 14 residues. CDR3: CASGLAGGSYEQYF. CDR3 sequence (DNA): TGTGCCAGCGGCTTGGCGGGGGGGTCCTACGAGCAGTACTTC.

The chain has TRBV19 and TRBJ2-5; 10 bases fit TRBD1. CDR1 is LNHDA, CDR2 SQIVND, per germline (reference sequence). J was trimmed by 4 bases and V by 5 bases; bases with no gene match: 7. The CDR3 length is 15 residues. The chain's CDR3 is CASSFTGTGVETQYF. DNA of the CDR3: TGTGCCAGTAGTTTCACCGGGACAGGGGTAGAGACCCAGTACTTC.

In its sample, this clonotype was seen a few times. The V and J genes are TRBV9 and TRBJ1-6; 9 bases align to TRBD1. The CDR3 is 16 amino acids. The germline V gene has CDR1 SGDLS and CDR2 YYNGEE. The ends lost 1 base at V and 9 bases at J; junction bases unmatched: 8. The CDR3 DNA follows: TGTGCCAGCAGCGTAAGCCCGGGACAGGGAGGTTCACCCCTCCACTTT. Translated, it gives CASSVSPGQGGSPLHF.

The rearrangement links TRBV9 to TRBJ1-5, with TRBD1 as a possible D gene (5 bases). CDR3 length: 14 residues. The germline V and J ends were trimmed by 3 bases and 7 bases, with 14 bases remaining between them. Germline CDR1 and CDR2: SGDLS and YYNGEE. CDR3 in DNA: TGTGCCAGCAGCGAGTGGGGGTCAGGGCAGCCCCAGCATTTT. Its protein product is CASSEWGSGQPQHF.

This clonotype turned up a few times. This rearrangement joins TRBV6-2 or TRBV6-3 to TRBJ2-7; possibly TRBD1 for D (5 bases). V shed 4 bases and J shed 7 bases, with 11 bases lying between them. The germline V gene has CDR1 MNHEY and CDR2 SVGEGT. The CDR3 runs 12 residues. CDR3 DNA sequence: TGTGCCAGCAGTTGGACACGTCGGGAGCAGTACTTC. This gives the protein CASSWTRREQYF.

The count of this clonotype is one. This chain joins TRBV20-1 and TRBJ1-5, with no clear D. The V and J ends lost 3 bases and 4 bases respectively, with 25 bases between them. In germline, CDR1 is DFQATT, CDR2 SNEGSKA (reference sequence). This CDR3 region has 18 residues. Here the CDR3 DNA reads TGCAGTGCTAGTCCTCAATGGGGAGGGCCGGCGGGGAATCAGCCCCAGCATTTT. As protein: CSASPQWGGPAGNQPQHF.

This chain connects TRBV20-1 to TRBJ1-6; D gene unclear. Germline assignment: CDR1 DFQATT and CDR2 SNEGSKA (reference sequence). This CDR3 is 14 amino acids long. V lost 4 bases and J lost 6, with 13 bases in between. In DNA form, the CDR3 reads TGCAGTGCTAAAGTAAGGGATCTTAATTCACCCCTCCACTTT. Its translation is CSAKVRDLNSPLHF.

For the CDR3, the DNA is TGTGCCACCAGTGACTCGGAGAGATACAATGAGCAGTTCTTC. Protein product: CATSDSERYNEQFF. The chain is built from TRBV24-1 and TRBJ2-1; D gene ambiguous. Trimming removed 4 bases from V and 4 bases from J, with 10 bases in between. The germline CDR1 and CDR2 sequences are KGHDR and SFDVKD. The CDR3 runs 14 residues.

This chain uses TRBV7-9 with TRBJ2-3; D remains unclear. This CDR3 is built from 16 residues. Looked up from germline, CDR1 is SEHNR and CDR2 is FQNEAQ (reference sequence). Trimming left V 0 bases short and J 0 bases short, with 10 bases between. The CDR3 sequence: CASSLAPTSSTDTQYF. CDR3 DNA: TGTGCCAGCAGCTTAGCCCCAACTTCTAGCACAGATACGCAGTATTTT.

The chain combines TRBV12-3 or TRBV12-4 with TRBJ2-5, with TRBD2 identical over 9 bases. The CDR3 consists of 19 residues. The V and J ends lost 2 bases and 1 base, in that order; junction bases with no gene match: 14. The CDR3 here is CASSLFAASGATIQETQYF. In DNA form, the CDR3 reads TGTGCCAGCAGTTTATTTGCGGCTAGCGGGGCGACGATCCAAGAGACCCAGTACTTC.

This rearrangement joins TRBV9 to TRBJ2-1, with D possibly TRBD1 on 5 matching bases. The germline V and J ends were trimmed by 0 bases and 7 bases, with 8 bases remaining between them. This CDR3 is 13 amino acids long. Per germline, CDR1 SGDLS and CDR2 YYNGEE. The CDR3 loop is CASSVGQWNEQFF. The CDR3 DNA is TGTGCCAGCAGCGTAGGACAGTGGAATGAGCAGTTCTTC.

The chain is built from TRBV12-3 or TRBV12-4 and TRBJ2-5; 8 bases match TRBD1. The J call may be mistaken, given a closer DNA end match to TRBJ2-7. The CDR3 consists of 14 residues. The CDR3 loop is CASSRRTGQHEQYF. CDR3 coding DNA: TGTGCCAGCAGTCGACGGACAGGGCAACACGAGCAGTACTTC.

The chain uses TRBV3-1 and TRBJ1-6; no definite D call. The germline CDR1 and CDR2 sequences are LGHDT and YNNKEL (reference sequence). The CDR3 loop spans 14 amino acids. Deletions cut 3 bases from V and 10 bases from J, with 13 bases between. The CDR3 DNA sequence: TGTGCCAGCAGCCAGAGGGAAGGAGGCTCACCCCTCCACTTT. Protein product: CASSQREGGSPLHF.

The chain is built from TRBV6-1 and TRBJ1-6; D may be TRBD1 (5 bases). V lost 8 bases and J 0 bases, leaving 8 bases between the germline ends. Per the germline V gene, CDR1 is MNHNS and CDR2 is SASEGT. The CDR3 length is 14 residues. The DNA of the CDR3 is TGTGCCAGCTGGGGGAGCTCCTATAATTCACCCCTCCACTTT. It specifies CASWGSSYNSPLHF.

The rearrangement links TRBV6-4 to TRBJ2-3; D call uncertain. V was trimmed by 0 bases and J by 0 bases, leaving 7 bases between them. The length of the CDR3 is 15 residues. Germline loops: CDR1 MRHNA, CDR2 SNTAGT. CDR3 DNA: TGTGCCAGCAGTGACTCGGCGGCCAGCACAGATACGCAGTATTTT. This encodes CASSDSAASTDTQYF.

In this sample, this clonotype turned up a few times. V usage is TRBV20-1 and J usage is TRBJ2-5; D might be TRBD1 (6 bases). This CDR3 has 11 amino acids. Trimming removed 5 bases at V and 6 bases at J, with 10 bases between. CDR1 DFQATT and CDR2 SNEGSKA come from the germline V gene (reference sequence). The CDR3 loop reads CSAPGVKTQYF. In DNA form, the CDR3 reads TGCAGTGCTCCAGGGGTAAAGACCCAGTACTTC.

The V call is TRBV30, the J call TRBJ1-1; D not certain. CDR3 length equals 12 residues. Germline V gene lookup returns CDR1 GTSNPN and CDR2 SVGIG (reference sequence). V was shortened by 4 bases and J by 6 bases, with 12 bases between the two germline ends. CDR3 region: CAWKEVSPEAFF. CDR3 nucleotide sequence: TGTGCCTGGAAAGAAGTTAGCCCTGAAGCTTTCTTT. Based on the CDR3 plus reference TRBV30 and TRBJ1-1, the full variable domain is SQTIHQWPATLVQPVGSPLSLECTVEGTSNPNLYWYRQAAGRGLQLLFYSVGIGQISSEVPQNLSASRPQDRQFILSSKKLLLSDSGFYLCAWKEVSPEAFFGQGTRLTVV.